The 25 T cell receptor beta chains listed next were all sequenced from one sample in a study of early T cells in non-severe SARS-CoV-2 infection. TCRdb reanalysed the 5' RACE reads using MiXCR and keeps one entry per CDR3 protein. The table includes tens of thousands of distinct CDR3 sequences, roughly 8.7% detected once. Material: whole blood, obtained at baseline. Receptor source: an adult who was a healthcare worker with PCR-confirmed SARS-CoV-2 infection or an uninfected control (not recorded which).

This rearrangement joins TRBV7-3 to TRBJ2-1; 9 bases line up with TRBD2. CDR1 is SGHTA, CDR2 FQGTGA, per germline. The CDR3 covers 15 residues. V trimming: 5 bases; J trimming: 2 bases; junction bases outside the gene matches: 4. The CDR3 coding sequence is TGTGCCAGCAGCCCCGAGCGGGGGGCCTACAATGAGCAGTTCTTC. It codes for CASSPERGAYNEQFF.

The V and J genes are TRBV6-2 or TRBV6-3 and TRBJ2-7; weak D call: TRBD1 (7 bases). Germline V gene data show CDR1 as MNHEY and CDR2 as SVGEGT. The CDR3 runs 13 residues. V was pared by 4 bases and J by 5 bases, with 12 bases between. CDR3: CASSSQGGDEQYF. CDR3 bases: TGTGCCAGCAGTTCCCAGGGGGGCGACGAGCAGTACTTC.

Here the CDR3 DNA reads TGTGCCTGGACGCTGATGGTAAACGGGGAGCTGTTTTTT. Residues: CAWTLMVNGELFF. The rearrangement joins TRBV30 to TRBJ2-2, with D unclear. CDR1 and CDR2 (germline): GTSNPN, SVGIG (reference sequence). This CDR3 comprises 13 residues. The V end was cut by 4 bases, the J end by 7 bases, with 13 bases between.

The chain uses TRBV7-2 and TRBJ2-2, with 12 bases aligning to TRBD2. The V gene's germline CDR1 is SGHTA and CDR2 FQGNSA. The CDR3 runs to 15 residues. V lost 4 bases and J lost 6; bases outside the gene matches: 3. As DNA, the CDR3 is TGTGCCAGCAGCTGGGGACTAGCGGGTTCCGGGGAGCTGTTTTTT. Translation: CASSWGLAGSGELFF.

The rearrangement uses TRBV5-5 and TRBJ2-7, with 7 nucleotides matching TRBD1. CDR1 SGHKS and CDR2 YYEKEE come from the germline V gene (reference sequence). CDR3 size: 15 residues. Losses at the gene ends were 1 base for V and 0 bases for J; bases not matched to a gene: 4. The CDR3: CASSLMGQSSYEQYF. The DNA for the CDR3 is TGTGCCAGCAGCTTGATGGGACAGAGCTCCTACGAGCAGTACTTC.

The sample holds many counts of this clonotype. This chain links TRBV18 with TRBJ2-1; 9 positions agree with TRBD2. The CDR3 runs 15 residues. From germline, CDR1 is KGHSH and CDR2 LQKENI. V shed 0 bases, J shed 8 bases, and the junction held 5 bases outside the gene matches. CDR3 residues: CASSPPGLAADEQFF. The CDR3 DNA follows: TGTGCCAGCTCACCACCGGGACTAGCAGCCGATGAGCAGTTCTTC.

At least ten counts were recorded for this clonotype. The DNA of the CDR3 is TGTGCCAGCAGCCTGGGACAAATTCAGCCCCAGCATTTT. This gives the protein CASSLGQIQPQHF. This chain uses TRBV12-3 or TRBV12-4 with TRBJ1-5; a possible D gene is TRBD1 (6 bases). The V end was cut by 6 bases, the J end by 6 bases, with 12 bases between. This CDR3 is 13 amino acids long.

This clonotype has more than one count but fewer than ten. The chain is built from TRBV6-1 and TRBJ2-2, with 10 bases fitting TRBD2. Unmatched junction bases numbered 6, after V lost 6 bases and J lost 5 bases. Germline V gene lookup returns CDR1 MNHNS and CDR2 SASEGT. This CDR3 comprises 15 residues. The CDR3 reads CASRPSGRGTGELFF. As DNA, the CDR3 is TGTGCCAGCAGACCGAGCGGGAGGGGGACCGGGGAGCTGTTTTTT.

This clonotype showed up many times. The rearrangement uses TRBV6-5 and TRBJ2-6, with D possibly called TRBD1 or TRBD2 (6 bases each). This CDR3 spans 18 amino acids. Trimming took off 6 bases at V and 1 base at J, with 19 bases between the two ends. From germline, CDR1 is MNHEY and CDR2 SVGAGI. CDR3 DNA sequence: TGTGCCAGCAGCCCAAAGAGGGGGGCTTGGTCTGGGGCCAACGTCCTGACTTTC. The encoded protein is CASSPKRGAWSGANVLTF.

The rearrangement links TRBV5-1 to TRBJ2-5; tentatively, D is TRBD1 or TRBD2 (6 bases each). This CDR3 is built from 15 residues. Germline V gene data show CDR1 as SGHRS and CDR2 as YFSETQ. Trimming left V 5 bases short and J 7 bases short, with 21 bases between. The CDR3 nucleotides read TGCGCCAGCAGTCCCGAGGGGGAGGCAGCGGGGACCCAGTACTTC. It specifies CASSPEGEAAGTQYF.

This clonotype appeared many times. The chain uses TRBV4-2 and TRBJ2-7, with 10 positions matching TRBD2. The CDR3 is made up of 17 amino acids. Germline lookup yields CDR1 LGHNA and CDR2 YNFKEQ. V was pared by 3 bases and J by 6 bases, with 14 bases of the junction left unmatched. The CDR3 region has the DNA TGTGCCAGCAGCCAGATATACAAGCGGGAGGGCCGTCGCGAGCAGTACTTC. Translated: CASSQIYKREGRREQYF.

This clonotype was detected many times. The V call is TRBV7-9, the J call TRBJ1-1; unclear D gene. Germline assignment: CDR1 SEHNR and CDR2 FQNEAQ (reference sequence). This CDR3 has 15 amino acids. V lost 3 bases and J lost 1, with 12 bases in between. The chain's CDR3 is CASSFGVRKNTEAFF. The CDR3 bases are TGTGCCAGCAGCTTTGGTGTTAGGAAGAACACTGAAGCTTTCTTT.

This clonotype was seen only a few times. V and J are TRBV2 and TRBJ2-1, with D perhaps being TRBD1 or TRBD2 (5 bases each). Trimming took 8 bases from V and 8 from J, leaving 28 bases between them. Germline values: CDR1 SNHLY, CDR2 FYNNEI. The CDR3 has 17 amino acids. CDR3: CASRDPREVGFVDEQFF. In DNA, the CDR3 is TGTGCCAGCCGGGACCCAAGAGAGGTCGGATTTGTCGATGAGCAGTTCTTC.

The chain uses TRBV11-2 and TRBJ2-7; perhaps TRBD1 as D (6 bases). Germline V gene data show CDR1 as SGHAT and CDR2 as FQNNGV. V was shortened by 6 bases and J by 2 bases, with 14 bases between the two germline ends. The CDR3 runs 14 residues. The CDR3 is CASRSLKGAYEQYF. The CDR3 DNA reads TGTGCCAGCAGGAGTCTAAAGGGGGCCTACGAGCAGTACTTC.

CDR3 in amino acids: CASKSEGITGELFF. The CDR3 DNA sequence: TGTGCCAGCAAGTCAGAGGGGATCACCGGGGAGCTGTTTTTT. The V call is TRBV12-3 or TRBV12-4, the J call TRBJ2-2; perhaps D is TRBD1 or TRBD2 (5 bases each). This CDR3 is built from 14 residues. The V and J ends lost 7 bases and 4 bases respectively, with 13 bases between them.

This clonotype was observed a few times. The CDR3 is CATSDLRNEAFF. The CDR3 DNA reads as TGTGCCACCAGTGATTTGAGGAATGAAGCTTTCTTT. This sequence joins TRBV24-1 and TRBJ1-1; D unresolved. CDR1 is KGHDR and CDR2 is SFDVKD in the germline V gene. The CDR3 sequence is 12 residues long. With 0 bases removed from V and 7 bases from J, the gap between germline ends came to 5 bases.

This rearrangement joins TRBV4-1 to TRBJ2-1; 8 bases line up with TRBD2. V was clipped by 3 bases and J by 4 bases; unmatched bases: 8. The CDR3 covers 16 residues. The germline CDR1 and CDR2 sequences are MGHRA and YSYEKL. This chain's CDR3 is CASSHGSGGLYNEQFF. CDR3 nucleotide sequence: TGCGCCAGCAGCCACGGAAGCGGGGGCCTTTACAATGAGCAGTTCTTC.

The sample holds a few counts of this clonotype. This rearrangement joins TRBV19 to TRBJ1-5, with D hard to call. The germline gives CDR1 LNHDA, CDR2 SQIVND (reference sequence). Deletions cut 7 bases from V and 0 bases from J, with 13 bases between. This CDR3 spans 15 amino acids. The CDR3 DNA sequence: TGTGCCAGTATGTTTGTTGCAGATAGCAATCAGCCCCAGCATTTT. This encodes CASMFVADSNQPQHF.

This clonotype was counted at least ten times. V usage is TRBV19 and J usage is TRBJ1-1; 8 bases are shared with TRBD1. There are 13 residues in the CDR3. V trimming: 7 bases; J trimming: 4 bases; junction bases outside the gene matches: 5. Germline-derived CDR1 and CDR2 are LNHDA and SQIVND (reference sequence). CDR3 DNA: TGTGCCAGTACCCGACAGGGGAGCACTGAAGCTTTCTTT. Protein sequence: CASTRQGSTEAFF.

This clonotype was detected a few times. This chain uses TRBV7-9 with TRBJ2-7; 10 bases map to TRBD1. Germline V gene data show CDR1 as SEHNR and CDR2 as FQNEAQ (reference sequence). CDR3 length: 14 residues. The V gene end was trimmed by 5 bases and the J gene end by 3 bases; junction bases not matched to a gene: 4. As DNA, the CDR3 is TGTGCCAGCAGCCCCTGGACAGGGGGCTACGAGCAGTACTTC. This encodes CASSPWTGGYEQYF.

The rearrangement links TRBV9 to TRBJ1-1; no definite D call. Germline values: CDR1 SGDLS, CDR2 YYNGEE. V was cut by 0 bases and J by 5 bases, with 8 bases left in between. The CDR3 has 13 amino acids. The CDR3 loop is CASSVAPATEAFF. CDR3 DNA: TGTGCCAGCAGCGTAGCTCCAGCTACTGAAGCTTTCTTT. The full variable domain, its missing parts supplied by reference TRBV9 and TRBJ1-1, is DSGVTQTPKHLITATGQRVTLRCSPRSGDLSVYWYQQSLDQGLQFLIQYYNGEERAKGNILERFSAQQFPDLHSELNLSSLELGDSALYFCASSVAPATEAFFGQGTRLTVV.

There are a few counts of this clonotype. The chain has TRBV7-2 and TRBJ2-7, with unresolved D. Trimming took off 2 bases at V and 1 base at J, with 3 bases between the two ends. The CDR3 runs 12 residues. Looked up from germline, CDR1 is SGHTA and CDR2 is FQGNSA. The CDR3 loop reads CASSLRSYEQYF. DNA of the CDR3: TGTGCCAGCAGCTTAAGGTCCTACGAGCAGTACTTC. Drawing the rest from reference TRBV7-2 and TRBJ2-7, the complete variable domain is GAGVSQSPSNKVTEKGKDVELRCDPISGHTALYWYRQSLGQGLEFLIYFQGNSAPDKSGLPSDRFSAERTGGSVSTLTIQRTQQEDSAVYLCASSLRSYEQYFGPGTRLTVT.

This clonotype was observed a few times. The chain employs TRBV5-6 and TRBJ2-7; D may be TRBD2 (5 bases). The V gene lost 4 bases and the J gene lost 2 bases, with 10 bases spanning the gap. Germline V gene data show CDR1 as SGHDT and CDR2 as YYEEEE. The CDR3 extends over 13 amino acids. CDR3 nucleotides: TGTGCCAGCAGCCGGAGGACGACCTACGAGCAGTACTTC. Its translation is CASSRRTTYEQYF.

This clonotype turned up a few times. This chain links TRBV15 with TRBJ2-7; D could derive from TRBD1 or TRBD2 (5 bases each). The CDR3 loop spans 14 amino acids. Germline loops: CDR1 LNHNV, CDR2 YYDKDF (reference sequence). Deletions cut 0 bases from V and 6 bases from J, with 12 bases between. CDR3 coding DNA: TGTGCCACCAGCAGAGATAATGAGGGGAGCGAGCAGTACTTC. Its translation: CATSRDNEGSEQYF.

This clonotype has a count of ten or more. The gene calls are TRBV7-9 and TRBJ2-5; 13 bases align to TRBD2. Germline assignment: CDR1 SEHNR and CDR2 FQNEAQ (reference sequence). Germline trimming cut 5 bases from V and 2 bases from J; bases unmatched to any gene: 5. CDR3 length: 16 residues. DNA of the CDR3: TGTGCCAGCAGCGCCCGGACTAGCGGGGGTCAAGAGACCCAGTACTTC. It encodes CASSARTSGGQETQYF.